This TCR beta chain was identified during a study of human T cells and chemical hapten exposure. The CDR3 sequence is 14 residues long. Germline assignment: CDR1 DFQATT and CDR2 SNEGSKA (reference sequence). V was cut by 1 base and J by 5 bases, with 14 bases left in between. The time point here: healthy volunteer bleed at 2 weeks. Unfractionated whole blood yielded the extracted total RNA. Individual cDNA molecules received unique molecular identifiers in the library. One entry per CDR3 protein results from TCRdb running MiXCR on the RACE reads. The sample has roughly 130,000 distinct CDR3 sequences, roughly 9% seen once.

Sequenced: whole blood. This sequence originates from a male donor in good health. Some clones in this sample may be carry-over from other donors' samples. The J gene is TRBJ2-5, the V gene TRBV20-1, with D possibly called TRBD1 or TRBD2 (6 bases each). The CDR3 sequence: CSARGRGLLETQYF. CDR3 nucleotide sequence: TGCAGTGCTAGAGGACGGGGGCTACTCGAGACCCAGTACTTC.